The clone carrying this T cell receptor (beta chain) was picked up many times. Antigen specificity is unknown. This sample was taken from a study of identical twins. Whole-study findings and limits: Within monozygotic twins, out-of-frame TCR alpha sharing was underestimated by the models.

V shed 6 bases and J shed 0 bases, with 21 bases lying between them. The germline CDR1 and CDR2 sequences are MGHRA and YSYEKL. This CDR3 is built from 17 residues. Each cDNA held unique molecular identifiers, and template switching gave it a universal primer site. A single record per CDR3 protein comes from TCRdb applying MiXCR to the 5' RACE reads. The sample holds about 280,000 distinct CDR3 sequences, less than 9% seen once. The same data also contributed to another study, on yellow fever vaccine responses in identical twins. From that paper: The authors reported partly convergent, partly personalized vaccine responses in identical twins.

The sequencing sample was made of memory (CD45RO+) T cells sorted from blood. The chain employs TRBV4-1 and TRBJ2-7; D may be TRBD2 (6 bases). The sequence derives from a woman under 30 in good health. DNA for the CDR3: TGCGCCAGCAGTCCAGAGGAGGCGGGGTCGAGCTCCTACGAGCAGTACGTC. This translates into CASSPEEAGSSSYEQYV.